This T cell receptor (beta chain) was captured by sequencing in a study of blood T cell repertoires in COVID-19. For the study at large: Samples representing acute and convalescent COVID-19 were sourced from the United States, Italy and Spain.

The germline gives CDR1 MNHEY, CDR2 SMNVEV (reference sequence). CDR3 length equals 17 residues. J gave up 3 bases and V 2 bases, and 7 bases lay outside the gene matches. Repertoires were generated with immunoSEQ multiplex PCR, while TCRdb's copy carries only in-frame clones and drops some. Of around 94,000 clones listed, approximately 82% are singletons. The receptor comes from a man aged 55-75 years with active or convalescent COVID-19. The material sequenced was peripheral blood. J is TRBJ2-3 and V is TRBV27; TRBD2 aligns across 11 bases. The CDR3 DNA reads as TGTGCCAGCAGTTTAACCCCGCTAGCGGGAGGTACAGATACGCAGTATTTT. Protein sequence: CASSLTPLAGGTDTQYF.